Following are 9 T cell receptor beta chains from one sample sequenced in a study of blood T cells in healthy people across ages. Alongside a J-beta primer mix, a sample-barcoded 5' primer served in a second PCR lasting about 7 to 11 cycles. From the 5' RACE reads, TCRdb called clonotypes with MiXCR, one entry per CDR3 protein. This sample has hundreds of thousands of distinct CDR3 sequences, with approximately 25% found just once. These data are also associated with another study on T cells of mothers and their children.

The sequencing input was blood. The receptor source for this set is a boy under 18 in good health.

This clonotype was observed a few times. The chain carries TRBV2 and TRBJ1-3; a weak D match, TRBD1 (6 bases). The CDR3 sequence is 16 residues long. CDR1 is SNHLY, CDR2 FYNNEI, per germline. Trimming shortened V by 2 bases and J by 2 bases, and 13 bases separated the two germline ends. The CDR3 DNA is TGTGCCAGCAGTGAAAGGTCACAGGGAACTGGAAACACCATATATTTT. Translated, it gives CASSERSQGTGNTIYF.

In its sample, this clonotype was seen a few times. The chain uses TRBV7-9 and TRBJ2-5, with D possibly called TRBD1 or TRBD2 (6 bases each). The DNA end is a closer match to TRBJ2-1, so the J assignment may be wrong. Germline lookup yields CDR1 SEHNR and CDR2 FQNEAQ (reference sequence). The CDR3 length is 15 residues. CDR3 in amino acids: CASSPGASWVNEQFF. The DNA of the CDR3 is TGTGCCAGCAGTCCGGGGGCTTCATGGGTCAATGAGCAGTTCTTC.

This clonotype came up a few times. This sequence joins TRBV21-1 and TRBJ2-1; the table gives TRBD1 as D, unverified against the DNA. TRBV21-1 is given as a pseudogene. The CDR3 is 17 amino acids. CDR3 in DNA: TGTGCCAGCAGAGTCACAGGGTTTTGGGACTCCTACAATGAGCAGTTCTTC. Protein sequence: CASRVTGFWDSYNEQFF.

This chain links TRBV7-8 with TRBJ2-1; D may match TRBD1 or TRBD2 (5 bases each). The V end was cut by 7 bases, the J end by 7 bases, with 14 bases between. From germline, CDR1 is SGHVS and CDR2 FQNEAQ. The CDR3 contains 13 residues. CDR3 DNA sequence: TGTGCCAGCACCTGGTGGGACCCTAATGAGCAGTTCTTC. It codes for CASTWWDPNEQFF. Drawing the rest from reference TRBV7-8 and TRBJ2-1, the complete variable domain is GAGVSQSPRYKVAKRGQDVALRCDPISGHVSLFWYQQALGQGPEFLTYFQNEAQLDKSGLPSDRFFAERPEGSVSTLKIQRTQQEDSAVYLCASTWWDPNEQFFGPGTRLTVL.

J is TRBJ2-3 and V is TRBV20-1, with TRBD2 matching over 7 bases. V lost 3 bases, J lost 0 bases, and 3 bases stayed unmatched. The V gene's germline CDR1 is DFQATT and CDR2 SNEGSKA (reference sequence). The CDR3 covers 14 residues. DNA of the CDR3: TGCAGTGCTAGTACTAGCGAGAGCACAGATACGCAGTATTTT. This codes for CSASTSESTDTQYF.

This clonotype was found a few times. The CDR3 sequence is CSVPGQGEYGYTF. For the CDR3, the DNA is TGCAGCGTTCCTGGACAGGGAGAATATGGCTACACCTTC. V and J are TRBV29-1 and TRBJ1-2, with 8 bases fitting TRBD1. The germline gives CDR1 SQVTM, CDR2 ANQGSEA. The CDR3 has 13 amino acids. The trim removed 5 bases at V and 5 bases at J, leaving 7 bases unmatched.

This clonotype was detected a few times. The J gene is TRBJ2-7, the V gene TRBV3-1; D is undetermined. The CDR3 length is 13 residues. Germline-derived CDR1 and CDR2 are LGHDT and YNNKEL (reference sequence). V lost 2 bases, J lost 2 bases, and 7 bases lay in between. CDR3 DNA sequence: TGTGCCAGCAGCCAACCTCGGGCCTACGAGCAGTACTTC. Its translation is CASSQPRAYEQYF.

V is TRBV20-1 and J is TRBJ2-1, with TRBD2 matching over 11 bases. The CDR3 totals 14 residues. In germline, CDR1 is DFQATT, CDR2 SNEGSKA (reference sequence). Trimming at V came to 5 bases and at J to 3 bases, leaving 3 bases not matched to a gene. CDR3 protein: CSAPSGGHYNEQFF. Written as DNA, the CDR3 is TGCAGTGCTCCTAGCGGGGGGCACTACAATGAGCAGTTCTTC.

The V call is TRBV19, the J call TRBJ2-6; 7 positions agree with TRBD1. Germline CDR1 reads LNHDA; CDR2 reads SQIVND (reference sequence). Trimming cost V 6 bases and J 0 bases; bases outside gene matches: 5. The CDR3 has 16 amino acids. The CDR3 sequence is CASSDPGGSGANVLTF. As DNA, the CDR3 is TGTGCCAGTAGCGATCCAGGGGGCTCTGGGGCCAACGTCCTGACTTTC.